The subject of this entry is one T cell receptor (beta chain). The CDR3 is made up of 16 amino acids. The trim removed 4 bases at V and 6 bases at J, leaving 12 bases unmatched. Germline CDR1 reads SGHNT; CDR2 reads YENEEA. Original analysis: Reference gene primers were amplified, and this amplification served to estimate nucleated cell counts. Assay used: immunoSEQ multiplex PCR; TCRdb lists only in-frame clones, some missing. The V and J calls and clone size come from that table; D and trimming were worked out from the DNA. This table has 170,000 or so clones, around 83% appearing once. This sample is drawn from a study of blood T cell repertoires in COVID-19. On the study more broadly: PBMCs, B-cell-depleted T cells, or T cells provided the cDNA or gDNA that made up the material.

The TCR sequence derives from a man aged 45-65 years with active or convalescent COVID-19. The V call is TRBV11-3, the J call TRBJ2-1, with 7 bases fitting TRBD1. Sequencing used peripheral blood. DNA of the CDR3: TGTGCCAGCAGCTCCCGACAGGGTAGGTTAGGCAATGAGCAGTTCTTC. Translated: CASSSRQGRLGNEQFF.